This T cell receptor beta chain was sequenced in a study of blood T cell repertoires in COVID-19. The overall study: COVID-19 samples, acute and convalescent, were from the United States, Italy and Spain. Sample material is recorded as cDNA or gDNA derived from T cells, B-cell-depleted T cells, or PBMCs.

Germline trimming cut 1 base from V and 1 base from J; bases unmatched to any gene: 1. Germline V gene sequence: CDR1 LGHDT, CDR2 YNNKEL (reference sequence). The CDR3 length is 16 residues. Original processing notes: Scientists estimated how many nucleated cells there were by amplifying reference gene primers. Data came from immunoSEQ multiplex PCR; TCRdb stores just in-frame clones and leaves some out. V and J calls and clone size are those listed in that table; D and trimming were worked out from the DNA. This sample carries around 100,000 clones, under 90% of them seen once, and the ten largest clones take around 13%.

This receptor was identified in a human donor in a cohort sampled during active COVID-19. Sequenced: peripheral blood. The rearrangement links TRBV3-1 (or the pseudogene TRBV3-2) to TRBJ2-2, with 9 bases matching TRBD2. CDR3 protein: CASSQGTSVNTGELFF. The CDR3 coding sequence is TGTGCCAGCAGCCAAGGGACTAGCGTGAACACCGGGGAGCTGTTTTTT.